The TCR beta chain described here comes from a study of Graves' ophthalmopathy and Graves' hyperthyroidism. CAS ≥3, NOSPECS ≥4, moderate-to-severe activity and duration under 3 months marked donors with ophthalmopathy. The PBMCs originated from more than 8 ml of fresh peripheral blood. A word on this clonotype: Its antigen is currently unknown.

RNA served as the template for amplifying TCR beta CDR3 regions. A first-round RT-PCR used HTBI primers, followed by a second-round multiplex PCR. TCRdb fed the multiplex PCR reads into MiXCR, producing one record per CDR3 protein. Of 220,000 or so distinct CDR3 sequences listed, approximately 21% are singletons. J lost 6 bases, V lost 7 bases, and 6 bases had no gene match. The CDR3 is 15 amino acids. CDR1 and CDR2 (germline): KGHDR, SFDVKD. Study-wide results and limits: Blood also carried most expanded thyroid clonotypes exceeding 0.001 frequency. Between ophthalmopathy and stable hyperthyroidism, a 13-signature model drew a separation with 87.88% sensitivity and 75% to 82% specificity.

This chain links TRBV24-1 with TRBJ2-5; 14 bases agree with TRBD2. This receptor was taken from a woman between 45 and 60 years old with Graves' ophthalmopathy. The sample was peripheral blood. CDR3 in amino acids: CATRSGTSGRQTQYF. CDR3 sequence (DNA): TGTGCCACCAGATCCGGGACTAGCGGGAGACAGACCCAGTACTTC.